The 5 T cell receptor beta chains below all came from one sample that was sequenced in a study of CD8+CD57+ T cells in acquired aplastic anemia. Profiles of TCR beta VDJ and CDR3 were generated from a genomic DNA template. TCRdb processed the reads anew with MiXCR; each CDR3 protein has one entry. The profile shows a few hundred thousand distinct CDR3 sequences, around 72% of them singletons. Sequenced: sorted CD4+, CD8+, or CD8+CD57+ T cells (not recorded which) from PBMCs. The receptors originated from a human donor in good health, serving as a control.

This clonotype was recorded many times. The chain links TRBV6-1 to TRBJ2-3, with D uncertain. V lost 1 base to trimming and J lost 2 bases, with 10 bases between them. This CDR3 spans 15 amino acids. Germline V gene data show CDR1 as MNHNS and CDR2 as SASEGT. The CDR3: CASSEESRSTDTQYF. The CDR3 bases are TGTGCCAGCAGTGAAGAGTCGCGGTCCACAGATACGCAGTATTTT.

About this clonotype itself: Compared with germline, one end of the junction differs, possibly owing to a read error. The chain couples TRBV7-8 to TRBJ1-2, with no clear D. Germline CDR1 is SGHVS and CDR2 is FQNEAQ. This CDR3 comprises 14 residues. The CDR3 DNA is TGTGCCAGCAGCTTCATCGGCACACCCTATGGCTATACCTTC. It translates to CASSFIGTPYGYTF. The variable domain in full, completed from reference TRBV7-8 and TRBJ1-2, reads GAGVSQSPRYKVAKRGQDVALRCDPISGHVSLFWYQQALGQGPEFLTYFQNEAQLDKSGLPSDRFFAERPEGSVSTLKIQRTQQEDSAVYLCASSFIGTPYGYTFGSGTRLTVV.

In this sample, this clonotype turned up a few times. This rearrangement joins TRBV25-1 to TRBJ2-1; no clear D. V was clipped by 2 bases and J by 3 bases, with 11 bases between them. The CDR3 covers 15 residues. Germline V CDR1 and CDR2: MGHDK, SYGVNS. In nucleotides, the CDR3 is TGTGCCAGCAGTGAAGCCGGCGGACGCTACAATGAGCAGTTCTTC. Translation: CASSEAGGRYNEQFF.

The chain combines TRBV19 with TRBJ1-5; 11 nucleotides line up with TRBD1. V lost 8 bases to trimming and J lost 6 bases; unmatched junction nucleotides: 6. Germline assignment: CDR1 LNHDA and CDR2 SQIVND (reference sequence). The CDR3 consists of 14 residues. CDR3 sequence: CASGGDRGVQPQHF. DNA for the CDR3: TGTGCCAGTGGAGGGGACAGGGGGGTTCAGCCCCAGCATTTT.

Worth noting for this clonotype: The CDR3 does not close with the conserved phenylalanine or tryptophan, likely indicating a read error. It is unclear where the CDR3 begins or ends on the DNA, so no DNA is shown, and the CDR3 is as TCRdb lists it. V usage is TRBV7-2 and J usage is TRBJ1-2; the DNA was not used to check the table's D call, TRBD1. The CDR3 is 12 residues long, counting both termini. The germline CDR1 and CDR2 sequences are SGHTA and FQGNSA. CDR3 loop: CASSLGRWGQDI.